Listed below are T cell receptor beta chains from one sample, sequenced in a study of blood T cells in healthy people across ages. Each CDR3 protein gets one entry after TCRdb re-called the 5' RACE reads with MiXCR. The table records hundreds of thousands of distinct CDR3 sequences, roughly 60% of them present only once. The sample taken for sequencing was blood. The source of these receptors is a man aged 25-45 years in good health. CDR3s include the opening cysteine and the closing phenylalanine or tryptophan. A D gene is named only where the DNA matches it firmly. Size values are once, few and many counts, or a class for expanded clones, and some rows have none.

J: TRBJ2-1
V: TRBV5-1
length: 19
size: .
D: .
DNA: TGCGCCAGCAGCTCGACCCTAAACCGACAGCTGAGCTCCTACAATGAGCAGTTCTTC
CDR3: CASSSTLNRQLSSYNEQFF

J: TRBJ1-5
V: TRBV4-2
length: 15
size: .
D: .
DNA: TGTGCCAGCAGCCAAGATCCCGACAGCAATCAGCCCCAGCATTTT
CDR3: CASSQDPDSNQPQHF

J: TRBJ1-1
V: TRBV7-2
length: 13
size: .
D: .
DNA: TGTGCCAGCAGCTTAGAGGCGGCGACTGAAGCTTTCTTT
CDR3: CASSLEAATEAFF

J: TRBJ2-7
V: TRBV14
length: 15
size: .
D: .
DNA: TGTGCCAGCAGCCAATTTACGGGAGCCTCCTACGAGCAGTACTTC
CDR3: CASSQFTGASYEQYF

J: TRBJ1-6
V: TRBV7-8
length: 16
size: .
D: TRBD1
DNA: TGTGCCAGCAGCCTAACCCCGACAGGGCCCCAATCACCCCTCCACTTT
CDR3: CASSLTPTGPQSPLHF

J: TRBJ2-1
V: TRBV29-1
length: 12
size: few
D: .
DNA: TGCAGCGTTGTCAGCTCCTACAATGAGCAGTTCTTC
CDR3: CSVVSSYNEQFF

J: TRBJ2-7
V: TRBV6-6
length: 16
size: few
D: TRBD2
DNA: TGTGCCAGCAGTCTCCCCACTAGCGGGGCTTCCTACGAGCAGTACTTC
CDR3: CASSLPTSGASYEQYF

J: TRBJ2-1
V: TRBV6-1
length: 17
size: .
D: TRBD2
DNA: TGTGCTAGCAGTCTATGGACTAGCGGGGGGCAATACAATGAGCAGTTCTTC
CDR3: CASSLWTSGGQYNEQFF

J: TRBJ2-1
V: TRBV6-5
length: 16
size: .
D: TRBD2
DNA: TGTGCCAGCAGTAGCACCGGGACTAGTTTGTTCGATGAGCAGTTCTTC
CDR3: CASSSTGTSLFDEQFF

J: TRBJ1-5
V: TRBV7-2
length: 16
size: .
D: .
DNA: TGTGCCAGCAGCCCGCGGGGTTTAGGGTCGGGCCAGCCCCAGCATTTT
CDR3: CASSPRGLGSGQPQHF

J: TRBJ2-5
V: TRBV6-1
length: 14
size: .
D: .
DNA: TGTGCCAGCACGTTGGCTGGACTTCAAGAGACCCAGTACTTC
CDR3: CASTLAGLQETQYF

J: TRBJ2-7
V: TRBV7-2
length: 12
size: .
D: .
DNA: TGTGCCAGCAGCGCACAAGCCTACGAGCAGTACTTC
CDR3: CASSAQAYEQYF

J: TRBJ1-1
V: TRBV7-9
length: 17
size: .
D: .
DNA: TGTGCCAGCAGCTTTTTCGGCGGGGGATTGAGGGACACTGAAGCTTTCTTT
CDR3: CASSFFGGGLRDTEAFF

J: TRBJ1-2
V: TRBV29-1
length: 12
size: few
D: .
DNA: TGCAGCGTTTATAAAGGGTCGGGTGGCTACACCTTC
CDR3: CSVYKGSGGYTF

J: TRBJ2-3
V: TRBV12-3/TRBV12-4
length: 14
size: many
D: .
DNA: TGTGCCAGCAGTTTAAGCGTGTCAGCAGATACGCAGTATTTT
CDR3: CASSLSVSADTQYF

J: TRBJ2-3
V: TRBV7-2
length: 16
size: few
D: .
DNA: TGTGCCAGCAGCTTGCAACCTGACACGTTCTCATATACGCAGTATTTT
CDR3: CASSLQPDTFSYTQYF

J: TRBJ2-5
V: TRBV20-1
length: 14
size: .
D: .
DNA: TGCAGTGCTAGTAGCGCACAGGGAGTGGAGACCCAGTACTTC
CDR3: CSASSAQGVETQYF

J: TRBJ2-2
V: TRBV6-5
length: 14
size: .
D: .
DNA: TGTGCCAGCAGTTATTTAGTAGGCACCGGGGAGCTGTTTTTT
CDR3: CASSYLVGTGELFF

J: TRBJ2-7
V: TRBV29-1
length: 12
size: .
D: .
DNA: TGCAGCTTTTGGGGACCGAACTACGAGCAGTACTTC
CDR3: CSFWGPNYEQYF

J: TRBJ1-2
V: TRBV20-1
length: 15
size: few
D: TRBD1
DNA: TGCAGTGCTAGCGGGACAGGATCAGTTGCCTATGGCTACACCTTC
CDR3: CSASGTGSVAYGYTF

J: TRBJ2-1
V: TRBV4-3
length: 16
size: .
D: TRBD2
DNA: TGCGCCAGCAGCCAAGAGTCACTAGCGGAGTACAATGAGCAGTTCTTC
CDR3: CASSQESLAEYNEQFF

J: TRBJ2-7
V: TRBV4-2
length: 15
size: .
D: TRBD1
DNA: TGTGCCAGCAGCCAAACCGGGACAGGGTTATACGAGCAGTACTTC
CDR3: CASSQTGTGLYEQYF

J: TRBJ2-3
V: TRBV7-2
length: 14
size: .
D: .
DNA: TGTGTCAGCAGAGTCGACAGGAGCACAGATACGCAGTATTTT
CDR3: CVSRVDRSTDTQYF

J: TRBJ2-6
V: TRBV29-1
length: 13
size: many
D: .
DNA: TGCAGCGTTGCGGGGATTGGGGCCAACGTCCTGACTTTC
CDR3: CSVAGIGANVLTF

J: TRBJ1-2
V: TRBV9
length: 13
size: once
D: TRBD1
DNA: TGTGCCAGCAACCCCGGGACAGGGGCCAGCTACACCTTC
CDR3: CASNPGTGASYTF

J: TRBJ2-1
V: TRBV30
length: 13
size: .
D: TRBD2
DNA: TGTGCCTGGACAAGCGGGGGTTGGAATGAGCAGTTCTTC
CDR3: CAWTSGGWNEQFF

J: TRBJ2-1
V: TRBV18
length: 16
size: .
D: TRBD2
DNA: TGTGCCAGCTCACCGGCTAGCGGGGGCCTTTACAATGAGCAGTTCTTC
CDR3: CASSPASGGLYNEQFF

J: TRBJ2-5
V: TRBV24-1
length: 13
size: .
D: .
DNA: TGTGCCACCAGTGAGGCCGGCGTGGAGACCCAGTACTTC
CDR3: CATSEAGVETQYF

J: TRBJ2-1
V: TRBV20-1
length: 16
size: .
D: .
DNA: TGCAGTGCTAGAGATCTTTCGAGTAAAGGGGCCAATGAGCAGTTCTTC
CDR3: CSARDLSSKGANEQFF

J: TRBJ2-7
V: TRBV20-1
length: 14
size: .
D: .
DNA: TGCAGTGCTAGAACGGGCTACCTCTCCTACGAGCAGTACTTC
CDR3: CSARTGYLSYEQYF

J: TRBJ2-5
V: TRBV7-8
length: 14
size: .
D: .
DNA: TGTGCCAGCAGCCGTCGTTCGGGGGCGGTGACCCAGTACTTC
CDR3: CASSRRSGAVTQYF

J: TRBJ1-2
V: TRBV29-1
length: 14
size: .
D: .
DNA: TGCAGCGTTGCTGGGGCGGTAAGAAACTATGGCTACACCTTC
CDR3: CSVAGAVRNYGYTF

J: TRBJ2-3
V: TRBV20-1
length: 15
size: .
D: TRBD2
DNA: TGCAGTGCCGGTCCTACTAGCGGGGGCATAGATACGCAGTATTTT
CDR3: CSAGPTSGGIDTQYF

J: TRBJ1-1
V: TRBV5-1
length: 11
size: few
D: .
DNA: TGCGCCAGCAGGGACGATACTGAAGCTTTCTTT
CDR3: CASRDDTEAFF

J: TRBJ1-1
V: TRBV7-2
length: 15
size: .
D: .
DNA: TGTGCCAGCAGCTTGGCCGGATACATGAACACTGAAGCTTTCTTT
CDR3: CASSLAGYMNTEAFF

J: TRBJ2-1
V: TRBV7-9
length: 10
size: few
D: .
DNA: TGTGCCAGCATGGCCGGTGAGCAGTTCTTC
CDR3: CASMAGEQFF

J: TRBJ2-1
V: TRBV6-2/TRBV6-3
length: 18
size: .
D: .
DNA: TGTGCCAGCAGTTACGGGCTGGGCGGCTCAGTCTCCTACAATGAGCAGTTCTTC
CDR3: CASSYGLGGSVSYNEQFF

J: TRBJ1-2
V: TRBV11-2
length: 12
size: .
D: .
DNA: TGTGCCACCAGGGGAGGGAAGTATGGCTACACCTTC
CDR3: CATRGGKYGYTF

J: TRBJ2-4
V: TRBV20-1
length: 15
size: .
D: .
DNA: TGCAGTGCTAGAAGGGCCCGAGGAGGGAAAAACATTCAGTACTTC
CDR3: CSARRARGGKNIQYF

J: TRBJ1-6
V: TRBV15
length: 15
size: .
D: .
DNA: TGTGCCACCAGAGGGGGGTTTTTTAACGGTTCACCCCTCCACTTT
CDR3: CATRGGFFNGSPLHF

J: TRBJ2-5
V: TRBV7-8
length: 13
size: few
D: TRBD1
DNA: TGTGCCAGCAGCGTCGGACAGGAAGGGACCCAGTACTTC
CDR3: CASSVGQEGTQYF

J: TRBJ1-2
V: TRBV3-1
length: 13
size: .
D: .
DNA: TGTGCCAGCAGCCATCGGGACCTCGAAGGCTACACCTTC
CDR3: CASSHRDLEGYTF

J: TRBJ2-3
V: TRBV7-7
length: 13
size: .
D: .
DNA: TGTGCCAGCAGCTTAGAGCTCGAGTATACGCAGTATTTT
CDR3: CASSLELEYTQYF

J: TRBJ1-1
V: TRBV12-3/TRBV12-4
length: 13
size: few
D: .
DNA: TGTGCCAGCAGTGCTGGCATGAACACTGAAGCTTTCTTT
CDR3: CASSAGMNTEAFF

J: TRBJ2-1
V: TRBV29-1
length: 12
size: .
D: .
DNA: TGCAGCGTTTCAACCTCGAGTGAGACCCAGTTCTTC
CDR3: CSVSTSSETQFF